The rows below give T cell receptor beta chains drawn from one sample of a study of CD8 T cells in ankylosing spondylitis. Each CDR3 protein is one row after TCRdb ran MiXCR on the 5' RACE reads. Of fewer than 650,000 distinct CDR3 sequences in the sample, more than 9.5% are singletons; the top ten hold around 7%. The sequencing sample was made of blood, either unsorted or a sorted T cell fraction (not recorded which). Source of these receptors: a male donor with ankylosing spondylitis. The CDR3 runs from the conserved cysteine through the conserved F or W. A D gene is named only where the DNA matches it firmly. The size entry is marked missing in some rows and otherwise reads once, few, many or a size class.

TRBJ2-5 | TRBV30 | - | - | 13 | TGTGCCTGGAGCGAAAAGGGAAAAGAGACCCAGTACTTC | CAWSEKGKETQYF
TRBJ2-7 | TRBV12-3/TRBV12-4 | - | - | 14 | TGTGCCAGCAGTTTAAACGGGGGCTCCTACGAGCAGTACTTC | CASSLNGGSYEQYF
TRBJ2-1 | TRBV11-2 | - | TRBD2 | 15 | TGTGCCAGCAGCCCAACGGGACTACAGTCCAATGAGCAGTTCTTC | CASSPTGLQSNEQFF
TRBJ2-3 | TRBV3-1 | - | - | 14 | TGTGCCAGCAGCGATAGGGGGACTACAGATACGCAGTATTTT | CASSDRGTTDTQYF
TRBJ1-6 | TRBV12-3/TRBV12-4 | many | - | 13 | TGTGCCAGTTCCCACGGGCGCAATTCACCCCTCCACTTT | CASSHGRNSPLHF
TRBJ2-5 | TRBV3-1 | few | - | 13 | TGTGCCAGCAGCCAAGATCTAGACGAGACCCAGTACTTC | CASSQDLDETQYF
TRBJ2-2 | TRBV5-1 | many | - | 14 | TGCGCCAGCAGCCCCTTCCGTTGGACCGGGGAGCTGTTTTTT | CASSPFRWTGELFF
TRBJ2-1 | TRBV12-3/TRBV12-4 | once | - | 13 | TGTGCCAGCACCCCCGTTGGATACAATGAGCAGTTCTTC | CASTPVGYNEQFF
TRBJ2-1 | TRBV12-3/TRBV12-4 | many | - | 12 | TGTGCCAGCAGTCAGTGGGGGCCGTACCAGTTCTTC | CASSQWGPYQFF
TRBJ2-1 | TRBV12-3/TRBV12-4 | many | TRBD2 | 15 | TGTGCCAGCAGTTTGTCTAGCGGGGGACACAATGAGCAGTTCTTC | CASSLSSGGHNEQFF
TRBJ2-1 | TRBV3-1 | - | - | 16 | TGTGCCAGCAGCCCCCGTCCCTACGGGATTTACAATGAGCAGTTCTTC | CASSPRPYGIYNEQFF
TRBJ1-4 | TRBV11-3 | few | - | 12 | TGTGCCAGCACCGGATGGGACGAAAAACTGTTTTTT | CASTGWDEKLFF
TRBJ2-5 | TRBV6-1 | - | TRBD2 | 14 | TGTGCCAGCAGGGCTAGCGGGGACCAAGAGACCCAGTACTTC | CASRASGDQETQYF
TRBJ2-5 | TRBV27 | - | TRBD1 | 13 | TGTGCCAGAAGTTTAGGGGGCTATGAGACCCAGTACTTC | CARSLGGYETQYF
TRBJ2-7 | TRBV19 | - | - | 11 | TGTGCCAGTAGCGAGACGGACGAGCAGTACTTC | CASSETDEQYF
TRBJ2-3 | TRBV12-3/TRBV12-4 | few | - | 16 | TGTGCCAGCAGTCCCCACCGCGTAGGAGGCACAGATACGCAGTATTTT | CASSPHRVGGTDTQYF
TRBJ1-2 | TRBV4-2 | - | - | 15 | TGTGCCAGCAGCCAAGAAATCGTAGGAAACTATGGCTACACCTTC | CASSQEIVGNYGYTF
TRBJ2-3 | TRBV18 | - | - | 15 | TGTGCCAGCTCACCTGGAGCGAGTCCCACAGATACGCAGTATTTT | CASSPGASPTDTQYF
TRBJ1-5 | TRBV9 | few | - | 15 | TGTGCCAGCAGCGGACAGATTGATAGCAATCAGCCCCAGCATTTT | CASSGQIDSNQPQHF
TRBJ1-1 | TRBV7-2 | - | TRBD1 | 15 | TGTGCCAGCAGCGCCAGACAGGGCCTGGGCACTGAAGCTTTCTTT | CASSARQGLGTEAFF
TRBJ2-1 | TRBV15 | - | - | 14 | TGTGCCACCAGCAGAGATCGAACGAACAATGAGCAGTTCTTC | CATSRDRTNNEQFF
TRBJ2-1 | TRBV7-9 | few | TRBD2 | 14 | TGTGCCAGCAGCTCATCAGCGGGAGGGAATGAGCAGTTCTTC | CASSSSAGGNEQFF
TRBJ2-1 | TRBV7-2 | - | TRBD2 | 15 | TGTGCCAGCAGCTTAGTTGGTCTAGCGGCCAATGAGCAGTTCTTC | CASSLVGLAANEQFF
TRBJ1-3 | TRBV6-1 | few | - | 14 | TGTGCCAGCAGTGAGTCAGGCTCTGGAAACACCATATATTTT | CASSESGSGNTIYF
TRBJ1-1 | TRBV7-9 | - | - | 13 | TGTGCCAGCAGCCCCACCAGGGACACTGAAGCTTTCTTT | CASSPTRDTEAFF
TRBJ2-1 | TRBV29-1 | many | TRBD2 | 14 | TGCAGCGGTGTACCGGGACTAGCGGGACTTGAGCAGTTCTTC | CSGVPGLAGLEQFF
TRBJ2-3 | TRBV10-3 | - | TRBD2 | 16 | TGTGCCATCAGTGAGTCTGCTAGCGGAGCCTGGGGTACGCAGTATTTT | CAISESASGAWGTQYF
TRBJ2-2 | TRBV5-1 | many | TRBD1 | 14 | TGCGCCAGCATGGACAGGGTGAACACCGGGGAGCTGTTTTTT | CASMDRVNTGELFF
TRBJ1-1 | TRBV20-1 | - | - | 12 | TGCAGTGCTAGCCTCAAGAACACTGAAGCTTTCTTT | CSASLKNTEAFF
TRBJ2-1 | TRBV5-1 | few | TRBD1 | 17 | TGCGCCAGCAGCTTGGCCAGGGGGAGAATGGCGGTATATGAGCAGTTCTTC | CASSLARGRMAVYEQFF
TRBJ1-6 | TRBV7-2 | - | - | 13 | TGTGCCAGCAGCTGGCCCGCCGGTTCACCCCTCCACTTT | CASSWPAGSPLHF
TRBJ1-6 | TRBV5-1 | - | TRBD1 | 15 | TGCGCCAGCAGCTTGGGAGGGACAGGCTCGCCTCGTATCCACTTT | CASSLGGTGSPRIHF
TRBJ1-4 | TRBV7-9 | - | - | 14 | TGTGCCAGCAGCTTACGGGGGGATGGGGAAAAACTGTTTTTT | CASSLRGDGEKLFF
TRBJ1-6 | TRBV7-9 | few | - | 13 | TGTGCCAGTGAGGGAGCGTATAATTCACCCCTCCACTTT | CASEGAYNSPLHF
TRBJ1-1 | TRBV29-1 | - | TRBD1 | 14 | TGCAGCGTGCACCGGACAGGGGGGGACACTGAAGCTTTCTTT | CSVHRTGGDTEAFF